Below, 11 T cell receptor beta chains from the same sample are listed, as sequenced in a study of cytomegalovirus exposure and HLA in healthy donors (dated by TCRdb to the late 2010s). To prepare the library, the immunoSEQ multiplex PCR assay was applied. For the multiplex PCR, a mixture combining 60 forward primers for TCR Vbeta segments and 13 reverse primers for TCR Jbeta segments was used. TCRdb limited this immuneACCESS table to in-frame rearrangements with V and J called. A share of clones is missing; checked studies link under half to unresolved V genes, and the rest is unexplained. This sample comprises 120,000 or so clones, 7% to 9.5% of them detected only once. The ten largest clonotypes hold 6% to 7.5% of the sample. The sample taken for sequencing was PBMCs. These receptors came from a woman between 40 and 50 years old in good health and CMV-seropositive.

This clone showed up just a few times. The chain employs TRBV28 and TRBJ2-1, with 9 bases fitting TRBD2. V dropped 7 bases and J dropped 8; count of bases not matched to a gene: 6. Germline V gene data show CDR1 as MDHEN and CDR2 as SYDVKM. The CDR3 covers 13 residues. CDR3 loop: CASIAGTSYEQFF. The CDR3 coding sequence is TGTGCCAGCATTGCCGGGACTAGCTATGAGCAGTTCTTC.

The J gene is TRBJ1-2, the V gene TRBV15; D uncertain. The CDR3 runs to 14 residues. Trimming took off 1 base at V and 3 bases at J, with 9 bases between the two ends. From germline, CDR1 is LNHNV and CDR2 YYDKDF (reference sequence). CDR3 protein: CATSRGGSYYGYTF. For the CDR3, the DNA is TGTGCCACCAGCAGAGGAGGCAGCTACTATGGCTACACCTTC.

A few counts support this clone. V and J are TRBV11-2 and TRBJ2-3; D might be TRBD1 (6 bases). Germline V gene sequence: CDR1 SGHAT, CDR2 FQNNGV. Trimming removed 5 bases from V and 3 bases from J, with 15 bases in between. This CDR3 comprises 15 residues. The CDR3, as DNA: TGTGCCAGCAGCCCACAGGGTTCTTGGACAGATACGCAGTATTTT. Encoded protein: CASSPQGSWTDTQYF. Filled out from reference TRBV11-2 and TRBJ2-3, the complete variable domain reads EAGVAQSPRYKIIEKRQSVAFWCNPISGHATLYWYQQILGQGPKLLIQFQNNGVVDDSQLPKDRFSAERLKGVDSTLKIQPAKLEDSAVYLCASSPQGSWTDTQYFGPGTRLTVL.

The V and J genes are TRBV5-6 and TRBJ1-5; D remains unclear. Trimming pared 4 bases from V and 0 bases from J, leaving 14 bases between. The CDR3 is 16 amino acids. CDR1 and CDR2 (germline): SGHDT, YYEEEE. CDR3 bases: TGTGCCAGCAGCAGCTCATCCCTATATAGCAATCAGCCCCAGCATTTT. Translation: CASSSSSLYSNQPQHF.

This clone was seen more than once but under ten times. The chain recombines TRBV4-1 with TRBJ1-4; TRBD1 is a possible D gene (6 bases). The germline V gene encodes CDR1 MGHRA and CDR2 YSYEKL. The CDR3 is 15 amino acids. The V gene lost 0 bases and the J gene lost 8 bases, with 13 bases spanning the gap. CDR3 bases: TGCGCCAGCAGCCAAGATCAGGGGTCCGGGGAAAAACTGTTTTTT. Its translation: CASSQDQGSGEKLFF.

This clone showed up just a few times. This chain links TRBV19 with TRBJ2-7, with 11 nucleotides matching TRBD1. J was trimmed by 6 bases and V by 4 bases; bases with no gene match: 8. Germline V lookup: CDR1 LNHDA, CDR2 SQIVND (reference sequence). The CDR3 runs 15 residues. CDR3 protein: CASSTLGTGGFEQYF. For the CDR3, the DNA is TGTGCCAGTAGTACCCTAGGGACAGGGGGATTCGAGCAGTACTTC.

This clone has just a few counts. The CDR3 here is CASRILAGDEQFF. CDR3 coding DNA: TGCGCCAGCAGGATACTAGCGGGGGATGAGCAGTTCTTC. The rearrangement joins TRBV10-2 to TRBJ2-1; 11 bases line up with TRBD2. Trimming removed 6 bases from V and 8 bases from J; junction bases left unmatched: 3. There are 13 residues in the CDR3. Germline V gives CDR1 WSHSY, CDR2 SAAADI.

This clone has a handful of counts. J is TRBJ1-5 and V is TRBV10-2, with D possibly being TRBD1 (5 bases). This CDR3 is built from 14 residues. Germline-derived CDR1 and CDR2 are WSHSY and SAAADI. Trimming stripped 3 bases from V and 7 bases from J, with 13 bases between. Here the CDR3 reads CASSDIRVYQPQHF. The CDR3, as DNA: TGCGCCAGCAGTGATATCAGGGTTTACCAGCCCCAGCATTTT.

This clone turned up a few times. The gene calls are TRBV7-9 and TRBJ1-2; 8 positions match TRBD1. This CDR3 is built from 17 residues. The germline CDR1 and CDR2 sequences are SEHNR and FQNEAQ (reference sequence). With V trimmed by 0 bases and J by 2 bases, 8 bases remained unmatched. Here the CDR3 DNA reads TGTGCCAGCAGCTTAGCCTCAACGGACAGGGCGAACTATGGCTACACCTTC. It is translated as CASSLASTDRANYGYTF.

CDR3 in amino acids: CASSLGVSDQPQHF. CDR3 DNA: TGCGCCAGCAGCTTAGGGGTGTCAGATCAGCCCCAGCATTTT. The chain recombines TRBV5-1 with TRBJ1-5, with D perhaps TRBD1 (5 bases). Trimming stripped 2 bases from V and 5 bases from J, with 11 bases between. The CDR3 runs to 14 residues. In germline, CDR1 is SGHRS, CDR2 YFSETQ.

This clone was seen more than once but under ten times. Other DNA sequences within the sample encode an identical CDR3. The V call is TRBV20-1, the J call TRBJ1-5; tentatively, D is TRBD1 (5 bases). Germline V gene lookup returns CDR1 DFQATT and CDR2 SNEGSKA (reference sequence). Trimming took 6 bases from V and 6 from J, leaving 9 bases between them. The CDR3 totals 11 residues. The CDR3 bases are TGCAGTGCCTCGGGGGGTCAGCCCCAGCATTTT. It is translated as CSASGGQPQHF.